Listed below are T cell receptor beta chains from one sample, sequenced in a study of blood T cell repertoires in COVID-19. Assay used: immunoSEQ multiplex PCR; TCRdb lists only in-frame clones, some missing. This sample has under 200,000 clones, with 88% found just once. What was sequenced was peripheral blood. These receptors were collected from a man between 60 and 70 years old with acute or convalescent COVID-19. Each CDR3 is given with its conserved first and last residue. Fields, in order: clone size, V gene, J gene, D gene, CDR3 protein, CDR3 DNA. D genes are given only for firm matches. Clone size is shown for a subset of rows, as once, few, many or a class of expanded clone.

NA	TRBV11-1	TRBJ2-3	TRBD2	CASSLATPSGNTDTQYF	TGTGCCAGCAGCTTAGCCACACCTAGCGGGAACACAGATACGCAGTATTTT
NA	TRBV5-4	TRBJ2-5	NA	CASSPLVGGETQYF	TGTGCCAGCAGCCCTTTGGTAGGGGGAGAGACCCAGTACTTC
few	TRBV3-1/TRBV3-2	TRBJ2-1	TRBD1	CASSQDVGGYEQFF	TGTGCCAGCAGCCAAGACGTAGGGGGCTATGAGCAGTTCTTC
once	TRBV19	TRBJ1-1	TRBD1	CASSRGGTGRIFF	TGTGCCAGTAGCAGGGGTGGGACAGGGAGAATTTTCTTT
NA	TRBV11-2	TRBJ2-5	NA	CASSLILPTTGLQETQYF	TGTGCCAGCAGCTTGATCCTACCCACAACAGGCCTCCAAGAGACCCAGTACTTC
NA	TRBV9	TRBJ2-3	TRBD1	CASSDGQGSTDTQYF	TGTGCCAGCAGCGACGGACAGGGAAGCACAGATACGCAGTATTTT
NA	TRBV7-3	TRBJ2-3	TRBD2	CASSPGGGLPPDTQYF	TGTGCCAGCAGCCCCGGCGGGGGGCTCCCCCCAGATACGCAGTATTTT
NA	TRBV12-3/TRBV12-4	TRBJ1-5	NA	CASSRTFNQPQHF	TGTGCCAGCAGTCGGACATTCAATCAGCCCCAGCATTTT
NA	TRBV6-2/TRBV6-3	TRBJ1-2	NA	CASSYSRVGGYTF	TGTGCCAGCAGTTACTCCCGGGTCGGCGGCTACACCTTC
NA	TRBV5-1	TRBJ2-7	NA	CASSRLGGSYEQYF	TGCGCCAGCAGCCGACTCGGGGGCTCCTACGAGCAGTACTTC
NA	TRBV7-2	TRBJ2-2	TRBD1	CASSLNSVRGPNTGELFF	TGTGCCAGCAGCTTAAATAGTGTCAGGGGGCCCAACACCGGGGAGCTGTTTTTT
once	TRBV7-9	TRBJ1-2	NA	CASSLRSGSIGYTF	TGTGCCAGCAGCTTAAGGTCGGGGTCTATAGGCTACACCTTC
NA	TRBV4-1	TRBJ2-5	NA	CASSQETSRGETQYF	TGCGCCAGCAGCCAAGAAACCAGTCGCGGAGAGACCCAGTACTTC
NA	TRBV6-5	TRBJ1-2	TRBD1	CASSYEGQGVYGYTF	TGTGCCAGCAGTTACGAAGGACAGGGGGTCTATGGCTACACCTTC
NA	TRBV6-5	TRBJ1-3	NA	CASTEINSSGNTIYF	TGTGCCAGCACCGAAATAAACAGCTCTGGAAACACCATATATTTT
NA	TRBV10-3	TRBJ1-4	TRBD1	CAISQGQGVEKLFF	TGTGCCATCAGTCAGGGACAGGGCGTAGAAAAACTGTTTTTT
NA	TRBV4-3	TRBJ2-7	TRBD2	CASSQDRAAGGKGYEQYF	TGCGCCAGCAGCCAAGATAGGGCGGCGGGAGGGAAGGGCTACGAGCAGTACTTC
NA	TRBV3-1/TRBV3-2	TRBJ1-6	NA	CASSQEQTGSSPLHF	TGTGCCAGCAGCCAAGAGCAGACAGGTAGTTCACCCCTCCACTTT
NA	TRBV2	TRBJ2-7	TRBD1	CASTQHGTGSYEQYF	TGTGCCAGCACCCAGCACGGGACAGGGAGCTACGAGCAGTACTTC
NA	TRBV7-8	TRBJ1-5	TRBD1	CASSRDRADQPQHF	TGTGCCAGCAGCCGGGACAGGGCGGATCAGCCCCAGCATTTT
few	TRBV4-1	TRBJ2-7	TRBD2	CASSHQGGSYEQYF	TGCGCCAGCAGCCACCAGGGAGGGTCCTACGAGCAGTACTTC
NA	TRBV11-3	TRBJ2-7	NA	CASSLGASSSYEQYF	TGTGCCAGCAGTTTAGGGGCAAGCAGCTCCTACGAGCAGTACTTC
NA	TRBV5-6	TRBJ1-2	TRBD1	CASSWGDRGLAGYTF	TGTGCCAGCAGCTGGGGGGACAGGGGGCTTGCTGGCTACACCTTC
NA	TRBV3-1/TRBV3-2	TRBJ2-3	TRBD2	CASSPTAGVGTQYF	TGTGCCAGCAGCCCCACGGCGGGGGTCGGAACGCAGTATTTT
NA	TRBV2	TRBJ1-6	NA	CASSERRDSPLHF	TGTGCCAGCAGTGAAAGGCGGGATTCACCCCTCCACTTT
once	TRBV7-9	TRBJ2-2	TRBD2	CASSLSGKTGELFF	TGTGCCAGCAGTTTGAGCGGGAAGACCGGGGAGCTGTTTTTT
few	TRBV29-1	TRBJ1-1	NA	CSVENYSEAFF	TGCAGCGTTGAAAATTACTCTGAAGCTTTCTTT
once	TRBV5-1	TRBJ1-6	TRBD1	CASSFGQGASSPLHF	TGCGCCAGCAGTTTCGGACAGGGGGCTAGCTCACCCCTCCACTTT
NA	TRBV6-6	TRBJ2-3	TRBD2	CASTYRATSGGASTSTDTQYF	TGTGCCAGCACCTATCGAGCTACTAGCGGGGGGGCCTCCACTAGCACAGATACGCAGTATTTT
NA	TRBV5-1	TRBJ2-5	NA	CASSQYDINGETQYF	TGCGCCAGCAGCCAGTACGACATTAATGGAGAGACCCAGTACTTC
NA	TRBV18	TRBJ1-1	NA	CASSPLSNTEAFF	TGTGCCAGCTCACCATTGAGTAACACTGAAGCTTTCTTT
NA	TRBV24-1	TRBJ2-3	TRBD1	CATSDPGQGADTQYF	TGTGCCACCAGTGATCCGGGACAGGGTGCAGATACGCAGTATTTT
NA	TRBV18	TRBJ1-2	NA	CASSPEAVGAPIVYGYTF	TGTGCCAGCTCACCCGAAGCGGTGGGGGCGCCAATCGTATATGGCTACACCTTC
NA	TRBV9	TRBJ2-1	NA	CASSVGGRPPYNEQFF	TGTGCCAGCAGCGTAGGTGGGAGGCCCCCCTACAATGAGCAGTTCTTC
NA	TRBV11-2	TRBJ1-1	NA	CASSLVRGAAVNTEAFF	TGTGCCAGCAGCTTAGTCAGGGGCGCCGCGGTAAACACTGAAGCTTTCTTT
NA	TRBV29-1	TRBJ2-2	TRBD1	CSVVRGLDGELFF	TGCAGCGTGGTTAGGGGGCTTGACGGGGAGCTGTTTTTT
NA	TRBV7-6	TRBJ2-4	TRBD1	CASSLGHGDRRNIQYF	TGTGCCAGCAGCTTAGGACATGGGGACAGAAGAAACATTCAGTACTTC
NA	TRBV19	TRBJ2-3	NA	CASSIRQGTDTQYF	TGTGCCAGTAGTATCAGGCAGGGAACAGATACGCAGTATTTT
NA	TRBV5-1	TRBJ2-1	TRBD2	CASSLALPGGRGGSNEQFF	TGCGCCAGCAGCTTGGCTTTACCCGGGGGGCGGGGGGGATCAAATGAGCAGTTCTTC
NA	TRBV3-1/TRBV3-2	TRBJ1-1	NA	CASSQVAYTEAFF	TGTGCCAGCAGCCAAGTGGCCTACACTGAAGCTTTCTTT
NA	TRBV6-5	TRBJ2-3	NA	CASSLDSSTDTQYF	TGTGCCAGCAGTCTAGACAGTTCCACAGATACGCAGTATTTT
NA	TRBV4-2	TRBJ2-5	TRBD2	CASSQVAGVVETQYF	TGTGCCAGCAGCCAAGTGGCGGGAGTTGTGGAGACCCAGTACTTC
few	TRBV19	TRBJ1-5	NA	CASSTSHGGSNQPQHF	TGTGCCAGTAGTACCTCCCACGGGGGTAGCAATCAGCCCCAGCATTTT
NA	TRBV27	TRBJ2-2	TRBD1	CASSLSAGTGDTGELFF	TGTGCCAGCAGTTTATCGGCCGGGACAGGGGATACCGGGGAGCTGTTTTTT
once	TRBV7-2	TRBJ1-5	NA	CASSLPVEGGDQPQHF	TGTGCCAGCAGCTTACCGGTCGAGGGAGGCGATCAGCCCCAGCATTTT
many	TRBV5-4	TRBJ1-3	TRBD1	CASSSTGTGNTIYF	TGTGCCAGCAGCTCGACAGGGACTGGAAACACCATATATTTT
once	TRBV18	TRBJ2-5	NA	CASSPQTEETQYF	TGTGCCAGCTCACCGCAGACAGAAGAGACCCAGTACTTC
NA	TRBV11-3	TRBJ2-7	TRBD2	CASSLTSGSYEQYF	TGTGCCAGCAGCTTGACTAGCGGGAGTTACGAGCAGTACTTC
NA	TRBV4-1	TRBJ1-1	TRBD1	CASSRDRLNTEAFF	TGCGCCAGCAGCCGGGACAGGTTGAACACTGAAGCTTTCTTT
NA	TRBV14	TRBJ2-5	TRBD1	CASSAQTGPQETQYF	TGTGCCAGCAGCGCTCAGACAGGGCCCCAAGAGACCCAGTACTTC
NA	TRBV6-5	TRBJ1-2	TRBD1	CASSSRAGGKYGYTF	TGTGCCAGCAGTTCCCGGGCAGGGGGGAAATATGGCTACACCTTC
NA	TRBV7-9	TRBJ1-1	NA	CASSGVQGTEAFF	TGTGCCAGCAGCGGAGTCCAGGGAACTGAAGCTTTCTTT
NA	TRBV28	TRBJ1-2	NA	CASIRGGNIVNYGYTF	TGTGCCAGCATCCGCGGCGGGAATATCGTTAACTATGGCTACACCTTC
NA	TRBV13	TRBJ2-1	TRBD2	CASSFSTSGFSYNEQFF	TGTGCCAGCAGCTTCTCCACTAGCGGCTTCTCCTACAATGAGCAGTTCTTC